This T cell receptor beta chain appears in the sequencing data of a study of blood T cell repertoires in COVID-19. Study-wide background: Material from acute and convalescent COVID-19 was sourced from the United States, Italy and Spain.

Germline V gives CDR1 SGHDT, CDR2 YYEEEE. The CDR3 is 13 residues long. V was pared by 0 bases and J by 11 bases, with 11 bases between. Individuals drawn from some 25 US areas were roughly 18 to 95 years old. Measured with immunoSEQ multiplex PCR; TCRdb has only the in-frame clones, and not every one. Among over 150,000 clones listed, about 90% were seen once. The chain uses TRBV5-6 and TRBJ2-2; no firm D call. Material: PBMCs or T cells enriched from blood (not recorded which). The origin of this receptor is a young woman who had recovered from COVID-19. DNA for the CDR3: TGTGCCAGCAGCTTGGACAGCTTTACTGAGCTGTTTTTT. The encoded protein is CASSLDSFTELFF.